A selection of T cell receptor beta chains follows, all from one sample in a study of CD8 T cells in ankylosing spondylitis. TCRdb used MiXCR to reprocess the 5' RACE reads, holding one entry per CDR3 protein. The table lists 750,000 to 850,000 distinct CDR3 sequences, roughly 10% of them singletons, with 0.51% in the top ten. Sequenced material: blood, either unsorted or a sorted T cell fraction (not recorded which). The receptors originated from a male donor with ankylosing spondylitis. The CDR3 runs from the conserved cysteine through the conserved F or W. D genes are given only for firm matches. Rows may omit the clone size; those that give it use once, few, many or a size class.

D | J | V | size | CDR3 | DNA
TRBD2 | TRBJ2-7 | TRBV24-1 | - | CATSDSGLAGVEQYF | TGTGCCACCAGTGACTCGGGACTAGCGGGAGTTGAGCAGTACTTC
TRBD2 | TRBJ2-1 | TRBV5-1 | few | CASSLHFRAGGGNEQFF | TGCGCCAGCAGCTTGCATTTTCGAGCGGGAGGGGGCAATGAGCAGTTCTTC
- | TRBJ2-6 | TRBV4-2 | few | CASSQDKQGLLLSGANVLTF | TGTGCCAGCAGCCAAGATAAACAGGGCCTCCTACTCAGTGGGGCCAACGTCCTGACTTTC
- | TRBJ1-1 | TRBV6-1 | - | CASSESPEAFF | TGTGCCAGCAGTGAATCCCCTGAAGCTTTCTTT
- | TRBJ2-2 | TRBV10-3 | - | CAISDKPQRASGELFF | TGTGCCATCAGTGACAAACCCCAGCGTGCGTCCGGGGAGCTGTTTTTT
- | TRBJ2-3 | TRBV4-3 | - | CASSPRGHHGDTQYF | TGCGCCAGCAGCCCGCGTGGACATCACGGGGATACGCAGTATTTT
- | TRBJ1-6 | TRBV15 | - | CATSRDKGYNSPLHF | TGTGCCACCAGCAGAGATAAGGGTTACAATTCACCCCTCCACTTT
- | TRBJ2-7 | TRBV28 | - | CASTQYYEQYF | TGTGCCAGCACCCAGTACTACGAGCAGTACTTC
- | TRBJ1-4 | TRBV20-1 | few | CSGASGGGEKLFF | TGCAGTGGAGCGTCGGGGGGGGGTGAAAAACTGTTTTTT
TRBD1 | TRBJ1-2 | TRBV18 | few | CASSRDREDYGYTF | TGTGCCAGCTCACGGGACAGGGAGGACTATGGCTACACCTTC
- | TRBJ2-5 | TRBV10-3 | many | CAISERWGETQYF | TGTGCCATCAGTGAGAGGTGGGGAGAGACCCAGTACTTC
- | TRBJ2-1 | TRBV7-6 | many | CASSTRLGGEQFF | TGTGCCAGCAGCACCCGACTAGGGGGTGAGCAGTTCTTC
- | TRBJ2-7 | TRBV6-5 | few | CASRDRLDEQYF | TGTGCCAGCCGAGACAGGTTGGACGAGCAGTACTTC
TRBD1 | TRBJ1-2 | TRBV28 | many | CATADRVNGYTF | TGTGCCACCGCGGACAGGGTAAATGGCTACACCTTC
- | TRBJ2-6 | TRBV4-1 | - | CASSQVITGANVLTF | TGCGCCAGCAGCCAAGTGATAACTGGGGCCAACGTCCTGACTTTC
- | TRBJ2-1 | TRBV29-1 | - | CSVDRGGEQFF | TGCAGCGTTGACAGGGGAGGTGAGCAGTTCTTC
- | TRBJ1-6 | TRBV5-1 | few | CASSLGRGGLALHF | TGCGCCAGCAGCTTGGGGCGCGGGGGTCTGGCCCTCCACTTT
- | TRBJ1-5 | TRBV20-1 | many | CSASGESPSQPQHF | TGCAGTGCTAGTGGTGAGTCACCCAGTCAGCCCCAGCATTTT
- | TRBJ1-1 | TRBV6-1 | few | CASTQVGYTEAFF | TGTGCCAGCACCCAGGTGGGGTACACTGAAGCTTTCTTT
TRBD2 | TRBJ2-7 | TRBV20-1 | - | CSARAPLAGGPEQYF | TGCAGTGCTAGAGCTCCACTAGCGGGAGGTCCCGAGCAGTACTTC
- | TRBJ2-3 | TRBV20-1 | few | CSAKVGRQGDTQYF | TGCAGTGCTAAGGTCGGGAGACAAGGAGATACGCAGTATTTT
TRBD2 | TRBJ2-2 | TRBV20-1 | - | CSARDWQGGTGELFF | TGCAGTGCTAGAGATTGGCAGGGAGGGACCGGGGAGCTGTTTTTT
- | TRBJ2-1 | TRBV7-9 | - | CADEAYNEQFF | TGTGCTGATGAGGCCTACAATGAGCAGTTCTTC
TRBD1 | TRBJ1-4 | TRBV5-5 | few | CASSWGQGYEKLFF | TGTGCCAGCAGCTGGGGACAGGGCTATGAAAAACTGTTTTTT
- | TRBJ1-6 | TRBV7-2 | few | CASSFSGVNSPLHF | TGTGCCAGCAGCTTCTCAGGGGTTAATTCACCCCTCCACTTT
TRBD2 | TRBJ2-1 | TRBV7-2 | - | CASSSRGGTSYNEQFF | TGTGCCAGCAGCTCCCGCGGGGGAACCTCCTACAATGAGCAGTTCTTC
TRBD2 | TRBJ2-7 | TRBV20-1 | - | CSAPPREVSYEQYF | TGCAGTGCCCCTCCGCGGGAGGTTTCCTACGAGCAGTACTTC
- | TRBJ2-7 | TRBV4-3 | - | CASSQDLGFYEQYF | TGCGCCAGCAGCCAAGATCTAGGATTCTACGAGCAGTACTTC
- | TRBJ1-2 | TRBV5-6 | - | CASSFGQVLDYGYTF | TGTGCCAGCAGCTTCGGACAAGTCCTTGACTATGGCTACACCTTC
- | TRBJ1-4 | TRBV4-3 | - | CASSQDMGFNEKLFF | TGCGCCAGCAGCCAAGACATGGGCTTTAATGAAAAACTGTTTTTT
- | TRBJ1-3 | TRBV20-1 | few | CSAVRGQGRNTIYF | TGCAGTGCTGTTCGCGGGCAGGGCAGAAACACCATATATTTT
TRBD1 | TRBJ1-5 | TRBV12-3/TRBV12-4 | many | CASTPGQSQPQHF | TGTGCCAGCACCCCGGGACAGTCACAGCCCCAGCATTTT
- | TRBJ2-1 | TRBV20-1 | - | CSARDHPLAEQFF | TGCAGTGCTAGAGATCATCCGCTAGCGGAGCAGTTCTTC
- | TRBJ1-3 | TRBV9 | few | CASSVDRTASGNTIYF | TGTGCCAGCAGCGTAGATCGGACAGCCTCTGGAAACACCATATATTTT
- | TRBJ1-2 | TRBV20-1 | - | CSARDQRRGLSGYTF | TGCAGTGCTAGAGATCAGAGGAGGGGTCTGAGCGGCTACACCTTC
- | TRBJ1-1 | TRBV11-2 | - | CASSLDRTHNTEAFF | TGTGCCAGCAGCTTAGATCGGACACACAACACTGAAGCTTTCTTT
TRBD1 | TRBJ1-5 | TRBV7-2 | - | CASSSDRARNQPQHF | TGTGCCAGCAGCTCCGACAGGGCCCGGAACCAGCCCCAGCATTTT
- | TRBJ1-2 | TRBV20-1 | - | CSAPPGTEIYGYTF | TGCAGTGCTCCCCCCGGGACGGAAATTTATGGCTACACCTTC
- | TRBJ1-1 | TRBV7-9 | few | CASSLILAGYAFF | TGTGCCAGCAGCTTAATCCTGGCGGGGTATGCTTTCTTT
- | TRBJ2-7 | TRBV30 | - | CACDGIYEQYF | TGTGCCTGTGACGGAATCTACGAGCAGTACTTC
TRBD2 | TRBJ2-1 | TRBV5-1 | - | CASSRSGGYNEQFF | TGCGCCAGCAGCCGTAGCGGGGGGTACAATGAGCAGTTCTTC
- | TRBJ1-1 | TRBV5-4 | many | CASRHRDLTEAFF | TGTGCCAGCAGACACCGGGACTTAACTGAAGCTTTCTTT
- | TRBJ1-1 | TRBV4-2 | few | CASSQDTLGLTNTEAFF | TGTGCCAGCAGCCAAGATACCCTGGGCCTAACGAACACTGAAGCTTTCTTT
TRBD2 | TRBJ2-7 | TRBV27 | many | CASSPLGGNEQYF | TGTGCCAGCAGTCCGCTGGGAGGGAACGAGCAGTACTTC